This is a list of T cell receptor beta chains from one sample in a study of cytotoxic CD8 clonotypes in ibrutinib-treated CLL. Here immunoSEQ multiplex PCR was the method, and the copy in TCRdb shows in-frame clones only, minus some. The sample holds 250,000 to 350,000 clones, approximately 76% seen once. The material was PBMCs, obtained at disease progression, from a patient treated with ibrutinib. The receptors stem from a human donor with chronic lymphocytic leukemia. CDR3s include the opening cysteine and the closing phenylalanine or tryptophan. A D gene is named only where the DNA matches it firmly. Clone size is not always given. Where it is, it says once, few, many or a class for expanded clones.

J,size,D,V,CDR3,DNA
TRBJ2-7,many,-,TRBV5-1,CASSSTAGPAYEQYF,TGCGCCAGCAGCTCGACGGCGGGGCCCGCCTACGAGCAGTACTTC
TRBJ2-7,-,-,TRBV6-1,CASSVAGGPHEQYF,TGTGCCAGCAGTGTAGCCGGGGGCCCACACGAGCAGTACTTC
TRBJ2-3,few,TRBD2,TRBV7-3,CASSLRTSGGAGTDTQYF,TGTGCCAGCAGCTTAAGGACTAGCGGGGGGGCCGGCACAGATACGCAGTATTTT
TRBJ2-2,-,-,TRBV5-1,CASSPSGQLLSGELFF,TGCGCCAGCAGCCCGAGCGGTCAGCTTCTGTCCGGGGAGCTGTTTTTT
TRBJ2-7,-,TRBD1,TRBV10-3,CAITPQGLSGEQYF,TGTGCCATCACTCCACAGGGGCTATCCGGCGAGCAGTACTTC
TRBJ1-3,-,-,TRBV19,CASSPSKGWNTIYF,TGTGCCAGTAGTCCGAGCAAGGGGTGGAACACCATATATTTT
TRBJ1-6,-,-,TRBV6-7,CASSYPPSEASYNSPLHF,TGTGCCAGCAGTTACCCGCCTAGCGAGGCCTCCTATAATTCACCCCTCCACTTT
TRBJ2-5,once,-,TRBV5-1,CASSTWTVETQYF,TGCGCCAGCAGCACCTGGACAGTCGAGACCCAGTACTTC
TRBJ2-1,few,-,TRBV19,CASSMATGFRHNEQFF,TGTGCCAGTAGTATGGCGACGGGTTTTCGGCACAATGAGCAGTTCTTC
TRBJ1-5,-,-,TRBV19,CASSIAGAYQPQHF,TGTGCCAGTAGTATAGCAGGGGCGTATCAGCCCCAGCATTTT
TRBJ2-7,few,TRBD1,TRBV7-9,CASSLTGTGGYEQYF,TGTGCCAGCAGCCTAACCGGGACAGGGGGGTACGAGCAGTACTTC
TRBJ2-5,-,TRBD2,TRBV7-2,CASSLAWAGVSETQYF,TGTGCCAGCAGCTTAGCTTGGGCGGGAGTTTCTGAGACCCAGTACTTC
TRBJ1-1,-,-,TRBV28,CASSLTASNTEAFF,TGTGCCAGCAGTTTAACAGCCTCGAACACTGAAGCTTTCTTT
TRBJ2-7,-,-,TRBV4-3,CASSQVGSPSYEQYF,TGCGCCAGCAGCCAAGTCGGCAGCCCTTCCTACGAGCAGTACTTC
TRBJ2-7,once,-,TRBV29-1,CSVEPLPNFYEQYF,TGCAGCGTTGAACCCCTCCCGAATTTCTACGAGCAGTACTTC
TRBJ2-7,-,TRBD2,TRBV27,CASSHQLAGGLGEQYF,TGTGCCAGCAGTCATCAATTAGCGGGGGGGTTGGGCGAGCAGTACTTC
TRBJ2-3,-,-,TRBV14,CASSQEIADTQYF,TGTGCCAGCAGCCAAGAAATAGCGGATACGCAGTATTTT
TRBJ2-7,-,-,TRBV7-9,CASSLGRGYEQYF,TGTGCCAGCAGCTTAGGCAGGGGCTACGAGCAGTACTTC
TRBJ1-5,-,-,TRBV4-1,CASSRGDGASYSNQPQHF,TGCGCCAGCAGCCGAGGGGACGGAGCCTCCTATAGCAATCAGCCCCAGCATTTT
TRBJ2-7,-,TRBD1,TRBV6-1,CASRTGTELYEQYF,TGTGCCAGCAGAACCGGGACAGAGCTCTACGAGCAGTACTTC
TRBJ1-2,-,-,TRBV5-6,CASSPVTVPYGYTF,TGTGCCAGCAGCCCTGTTACCGTCCCCTATGGCTACACCTTC
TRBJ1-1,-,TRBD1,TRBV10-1,CASSEIVGGQGTDTEAFF,TGCGCCAGCAGTGAGATTGTCGGAGGACAGGGGACGGACACTGAAGCTTTCTTT
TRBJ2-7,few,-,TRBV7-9,CASSPSTYEQYF,TGTGCCAGCAGCCCAAGCACGTACGAGCAGTACTTC
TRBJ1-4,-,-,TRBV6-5,CATSIEGNTNEKLFF,TGTGCCACCTCTATAGAGGGGAACACTAATGAAAAACTGTTTTTT
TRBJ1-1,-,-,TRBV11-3,CASSPGWSTEAFF,TGTGCCAGCAGTCCAGGGTGGTCCACTGAAGCTTTCTTT
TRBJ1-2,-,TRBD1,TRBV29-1,CSVEPQGAMSGYTF,TGCAGCGTTGAGCCCCAGGGGGCGATGAGTGGCTACACCTTC
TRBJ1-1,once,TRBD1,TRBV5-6,CASSLPDRGMNTEAFF,TGTGCCAGCAGCCTCCCCGACAGGGGCATGAACACTGAAGCTTTCTTT
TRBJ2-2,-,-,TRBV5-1,CASRYERTGELFF,TGCGCCAGCAGATACGAACGCACCGGGGAGCTGTTTTTT
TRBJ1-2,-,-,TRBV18,CASSRRAAFNYGYTF,TGTGCCAGCTCACGGAGGGCAGCTTTTAACTATGGCTACACCTTC
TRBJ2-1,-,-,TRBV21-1,CASSMSYNSYNEQFF,TGTGCCAGCAGCATGAGTTACAACTCCTACAATGAGCAGTTCTTC
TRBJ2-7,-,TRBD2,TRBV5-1,CASSLSFGRGNYEQYF,TGCGCCAGCAGCTTGTCGTTCGGGCGGGGGAACTACGAGCAGTACTTC
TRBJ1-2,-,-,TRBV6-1,CASSELYGDGYTF,TGTGCCAGCAGTGAATTGTATGGGGATGGCTACACCTTC
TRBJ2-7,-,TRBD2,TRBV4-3,CASSQLAGAYEQYF,TGCGCCAGCAGCCAGCTAGCGGGAGCCTACGAGCAGTACTTC
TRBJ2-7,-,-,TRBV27,CASSLSTNYEQYF,TGTGCCAGCAGTTTATCGACAAACTACGAGCAGTACTTC
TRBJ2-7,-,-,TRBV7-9,CASSFKGPAYEQYF,TGTGCCAGCAGCTTCAAGGGGCCAGCCTACGAGCAGTACTTC
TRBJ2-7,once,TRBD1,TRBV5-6,CASSWGQGAYVGYEQYF,TGTGCCAGCAGCTGGGGACAGGGGGCATACGTCGGCTACGAGCAGTACTTC
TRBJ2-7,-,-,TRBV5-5,CASAPWGRGFYEQYF,TGTGCCAGCGCCCCTTGGGGGCGGGGGTTCTACGAGCAGTACTTC
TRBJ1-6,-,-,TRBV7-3,CASSLELNSPLHF,TGTGCCAGCAGCTTAGAACTTAATTCACCCCTCCACTTT
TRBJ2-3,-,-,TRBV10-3,CAISESSGYTDTQYF,TGTGCCATCAGTGAGTCGAGTGGATACACAGATACGCAGTATTTT
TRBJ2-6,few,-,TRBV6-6,CASSTGISGANVLTF,TGTGCCAGCAGTACAGGGATCTCTGGGGCCAACGTCCTGACTTTC
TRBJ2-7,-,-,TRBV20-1,CSASVVEQYF,TGCAGTGCTAGCGTGGTCGAGCAGTACTTC
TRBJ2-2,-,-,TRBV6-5,CASSWGDTGELFF,TGTGCCAGCAGTTGGGGGGACACCGGGGAGCTGTTTTTT
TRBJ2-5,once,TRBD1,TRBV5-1,CASSLRTGEETQYF,TGCGCCAGCAGCTTGCGGACAGGGGAAGAGACCCAGTACTTC
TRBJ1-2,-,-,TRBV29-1,CSVDPPDHYGYTF,TGCAGCGTTGATCCACCGGACCACTATGGCTACACCTTC
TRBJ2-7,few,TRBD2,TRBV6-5,CASSYRSGGYEQYF,TGTGCCAGCAGTTACCGCAGCGGGGGCTACGAGCAGTACTTC
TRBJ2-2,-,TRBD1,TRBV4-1,CASSQFVRTGPNTGELFF,TGCGCCAGCAGCCAATTCGTACGGACAGGGCCGAACACCGGGGAGCTGTTTTTT
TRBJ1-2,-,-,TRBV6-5,CASSYSADSYGYTF,TGTGCCAGCAGTTATTCTGCCGACAGCTATGGCTACACCTTC
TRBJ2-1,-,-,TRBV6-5,CASSPMRITYNEQFF,TGTGCCAGCAGTCCAATGAGGATCACCTACAATGAGCAGTTCTTC
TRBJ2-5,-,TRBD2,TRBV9,CASSVSGGAGETQYF,TGTGCCAGCAGCGTAAGCGGGGGGGCCGGGGAGACCCAGTACTTC